This T cell receptor beta chain originates from a study of T cells in localized non-small cell lung cancer. Clones were sequenced by immunoSEQ multiplex PCR, and TCRdb holds only the in-frame ones, with some missing. The table has about 55,000 clones, approximately 88% seen once. The V segment lost 0 bases and the J segment 14 bases; nucleotides outside the gene matches: 5. There are 12 residues in the CDR3. Per germline, CDR1 LGHNA and CDR2 YNFKEQ. The chain uses TRBV4-2 and TRBJ2-3, with 7 positions matching TRBD2. The starting material was peripheral blood mononuclear cells, obtained before any cancer treatment. The TCR sequence derives from a man aged 35-69 years with stage III lung adenocarcinoma. This chain's CDR3 is CASSQEGRAPYF. The DNA of the CDR3 is TGTGCCAGCAGCCAAGAAGGGAGGGCTCCGTATTTT.